The sequence of this T cell receptor (beta chain) was determined in a study of T cell changes during pregnancy in multiple sclerosis. Some clones are missing from TCRdb's copy, which holds only in-frame ones; the method was immunoSEQ multiplex PCR. The data show about 20,000 clones, 70% to 90% seen once. The germline V gene encodes CDR1 SGHRS and CDR2 YFSETQ. The length of the CDR3 is 15 residues. The V and J ends lost 3 bases and 9 bases, in that order; junction bases with no gene match: 7. This chain joins TRBV5-1 and TRBJ2-1, with 12 bases matching TRBD2. The clonotype originates from a female donor in good health, enrolled as a control in a pregnancy study. The source was CD8+ T cells from peripheral blood mononuclear cells, collected after pregnancy. This CDR3 is CASSSASGRASEQFF. CDR3 DNA: TGCGCCAGCAGCTCGGCTAGCGGGAGGGCCAGTGAGCAGTTCTTC. Full variable domain (remainder filled in from reference TRBV5-1 and TRBJ2-1): KAGVTQTPRYLIKTRGQQVTLSCSPISGHRSVSWYQQTPGQGLQFLFEYFSETQRNKGNFPGRFSGRQFSNSRSEMNVSTLELGDSALYLCASSSASGRASEQFFGPGTRLTVL.